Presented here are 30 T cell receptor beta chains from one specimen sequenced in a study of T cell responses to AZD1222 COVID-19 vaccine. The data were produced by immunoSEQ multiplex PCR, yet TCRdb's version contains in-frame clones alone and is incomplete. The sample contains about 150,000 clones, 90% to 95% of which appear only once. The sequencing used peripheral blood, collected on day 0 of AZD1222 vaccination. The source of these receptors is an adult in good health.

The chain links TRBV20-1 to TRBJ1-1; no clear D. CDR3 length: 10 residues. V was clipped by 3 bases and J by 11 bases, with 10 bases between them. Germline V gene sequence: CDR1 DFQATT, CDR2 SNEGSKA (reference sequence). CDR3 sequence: CSARPVEAFF. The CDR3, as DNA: TGCAGTGCTAGGCCTGTCGAGGCTTTCTTT.

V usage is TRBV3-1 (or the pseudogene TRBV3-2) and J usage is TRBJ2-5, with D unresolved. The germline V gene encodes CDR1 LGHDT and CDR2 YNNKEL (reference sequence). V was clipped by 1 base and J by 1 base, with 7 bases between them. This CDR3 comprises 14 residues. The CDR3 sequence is CASSQGLRQETQYF. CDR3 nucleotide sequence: TGTGCCAGCAGCCAAGGACTGCGCCAAGAGACCCAGTACTTC.

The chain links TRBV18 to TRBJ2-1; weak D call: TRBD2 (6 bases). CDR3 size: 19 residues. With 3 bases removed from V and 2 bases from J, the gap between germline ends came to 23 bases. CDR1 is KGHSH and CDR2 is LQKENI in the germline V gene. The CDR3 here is CASSPTTVLAHHPYNEQFF. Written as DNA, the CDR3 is TGTGCCAGCTCACCCACCACTGTCCTAGCGCATCATCCCTACAATGAGCAGTTCTTC.

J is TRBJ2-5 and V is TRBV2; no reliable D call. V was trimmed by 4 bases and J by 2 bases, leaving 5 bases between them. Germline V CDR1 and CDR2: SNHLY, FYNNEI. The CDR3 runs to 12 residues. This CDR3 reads CASSVQQETQYF. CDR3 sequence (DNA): TGTGCCAGCAGTGTCCAGCAAGAGACCCAGTACTTC.

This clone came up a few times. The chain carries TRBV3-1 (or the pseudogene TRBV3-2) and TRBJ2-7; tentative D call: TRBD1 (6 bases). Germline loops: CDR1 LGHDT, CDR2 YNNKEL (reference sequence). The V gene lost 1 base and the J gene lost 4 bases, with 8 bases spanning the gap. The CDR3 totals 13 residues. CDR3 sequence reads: CASSQVRGYEQYF. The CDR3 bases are TGTGCCAGCAGCCAAGTCAGGGGTTACGAGCAGTACTTC.

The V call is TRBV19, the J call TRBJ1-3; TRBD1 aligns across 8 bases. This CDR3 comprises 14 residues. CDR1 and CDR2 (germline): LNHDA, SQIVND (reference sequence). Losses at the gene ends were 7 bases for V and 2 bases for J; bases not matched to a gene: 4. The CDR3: CASTPTGAGNTIYF. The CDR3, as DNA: TGTGCCAGTACCCCGACAGGGGCTGGAAACACCATATATTTT.

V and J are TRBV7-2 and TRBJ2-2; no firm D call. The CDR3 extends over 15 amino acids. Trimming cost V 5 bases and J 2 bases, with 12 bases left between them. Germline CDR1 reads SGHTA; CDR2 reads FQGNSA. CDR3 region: CASSPRRANTGELFF. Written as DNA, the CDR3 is TGTGCCAGCAGCCCCCGCCGGGCCAACACCGGGGAGCTGTTTTTT.

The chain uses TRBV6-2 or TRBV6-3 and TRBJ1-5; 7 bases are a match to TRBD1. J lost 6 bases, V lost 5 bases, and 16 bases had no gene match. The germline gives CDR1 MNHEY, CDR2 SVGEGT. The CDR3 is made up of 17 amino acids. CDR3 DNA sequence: TGTGCCAGCAGTACCCCCCGGGACAGTCAGCAGGGTCAGCCCCAGCATTTT. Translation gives CASSTPRDSQQGQPQHF.

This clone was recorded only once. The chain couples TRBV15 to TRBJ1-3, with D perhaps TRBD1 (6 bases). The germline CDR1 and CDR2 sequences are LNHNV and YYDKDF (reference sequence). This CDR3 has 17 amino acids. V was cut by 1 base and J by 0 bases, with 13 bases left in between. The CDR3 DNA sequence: TGTGCCACCAGCAGAGGTCAGGGGTCTAGCTCTGGAAACACCATATATTTT. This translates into CATSRGQGSSSGNTIYF.

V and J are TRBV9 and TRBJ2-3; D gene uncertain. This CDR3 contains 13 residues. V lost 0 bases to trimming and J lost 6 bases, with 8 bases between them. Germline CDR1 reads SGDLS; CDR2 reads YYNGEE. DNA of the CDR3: TGTGCCAGCAGCGTAGTGGGTGTTGATACGCAGTATTTT. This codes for CASSVVGVDTQYF.

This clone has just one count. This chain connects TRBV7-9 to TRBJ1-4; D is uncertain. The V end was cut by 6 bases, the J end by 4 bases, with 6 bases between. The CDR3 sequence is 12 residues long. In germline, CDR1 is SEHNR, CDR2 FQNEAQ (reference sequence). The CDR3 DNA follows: TGTGCCAGCAGTTTTAGTAATGAAAAACTGTTTTTT. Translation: CASSFSNEKLFF.

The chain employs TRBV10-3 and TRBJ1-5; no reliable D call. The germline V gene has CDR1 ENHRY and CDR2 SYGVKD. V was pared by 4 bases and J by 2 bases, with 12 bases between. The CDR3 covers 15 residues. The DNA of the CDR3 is TGTGCCATCAGTGCAGTCCAGGATCGCAATCAGCCCCAGCATTTT. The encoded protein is CAISAVQDRNQPQHF.

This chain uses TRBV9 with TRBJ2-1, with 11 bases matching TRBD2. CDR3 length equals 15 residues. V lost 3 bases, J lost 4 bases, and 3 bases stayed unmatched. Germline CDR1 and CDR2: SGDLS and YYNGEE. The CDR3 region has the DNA TGTGCCAGCAGCGCGAGACTAGCGGGATACAATGAGCAGTTCTTC. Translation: CASSARLAGYNEQFF.

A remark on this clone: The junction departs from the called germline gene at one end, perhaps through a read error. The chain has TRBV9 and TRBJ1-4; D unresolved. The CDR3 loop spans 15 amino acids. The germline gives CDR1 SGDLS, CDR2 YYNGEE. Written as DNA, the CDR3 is TGTGCCAGCAGCGTAGGGCCAGGTATTTACGAAAGACTGTTTTTT. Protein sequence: CASSVGPGIYERLFF. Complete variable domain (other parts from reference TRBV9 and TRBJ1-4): DSGVTQTPKHLITATGQRVTLRCSPRSGDLSVYWYQQSLDQGLQFLIQYYNGEERAKGNILERFSAQQFPDLHSELNLSSLELGDSALYFCASSVGPGIYERLFFGSGTQLSVL.

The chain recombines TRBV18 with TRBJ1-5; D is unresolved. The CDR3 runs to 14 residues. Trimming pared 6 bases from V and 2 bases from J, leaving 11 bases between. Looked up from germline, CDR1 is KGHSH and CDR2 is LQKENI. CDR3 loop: CASSSDNGNQPQHF. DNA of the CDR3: TGTGCCAGCTCTTCAGACAATGGCAATCAGCCCCAGCATTTT.

The CDR3 DNA sequence: TGTGCCAGCAGCCAAGACCCCGGGACAGGTTCACCCCTCCACTTT. Translated: CASSQDPGTGSPLHF. J is TRBJ1-6 and V is TRBV3-1 (or the pseudogene TRBV3-2), with 8 bases lining up with TRBD1. The trim removed 0 bases at V and 9 bases at J, leaving 4 bases unmatched. The CDR3 has 15 amino acids. From germline, CDR1 is LGHDT and CDR2 YNNKEL (reference sequence).

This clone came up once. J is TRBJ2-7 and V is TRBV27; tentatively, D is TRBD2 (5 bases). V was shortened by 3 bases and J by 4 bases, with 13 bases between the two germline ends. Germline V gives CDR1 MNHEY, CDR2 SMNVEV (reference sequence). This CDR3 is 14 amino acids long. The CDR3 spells CASSFSGSTYEQYF. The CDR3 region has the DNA TGTGCCAGCAGTTTCTCGGGATCGACGTACGAGCAGTACTTC.

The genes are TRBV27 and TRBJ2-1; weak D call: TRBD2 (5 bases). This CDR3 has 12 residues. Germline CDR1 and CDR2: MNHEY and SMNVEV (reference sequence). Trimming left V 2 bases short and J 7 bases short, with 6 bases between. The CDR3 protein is CASSLTGNEQFF. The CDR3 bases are TGTGCCAGCAGTTTAACGGGGAATGAGCAGTTCTTC.

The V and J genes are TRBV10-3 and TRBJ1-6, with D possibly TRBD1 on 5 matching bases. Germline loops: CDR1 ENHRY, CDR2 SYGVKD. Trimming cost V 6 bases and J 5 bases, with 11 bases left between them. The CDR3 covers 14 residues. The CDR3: CAIRWGGDNSPLHF. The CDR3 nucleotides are TGTGCCATCAGATGGGGCGGGGATAATTCACCCCTCCACTTT.

CDR3 bases: TGCGCCAGCAGATCATTCGGGGGGACGGACTATGGCTACACCTTC. Translation gives CASRSFGGTDYGYTF. The chain couples TRBV5-1 to TRBJ1-2; the D gene is possibly TRBD1 (5 bases). The CDR3 totals 15 residues. The germline gives CDR1 SGHRS, CDR2 YFSETQ. Trimming left V 5 bases short and J 3 bases short, with 17 bases between.

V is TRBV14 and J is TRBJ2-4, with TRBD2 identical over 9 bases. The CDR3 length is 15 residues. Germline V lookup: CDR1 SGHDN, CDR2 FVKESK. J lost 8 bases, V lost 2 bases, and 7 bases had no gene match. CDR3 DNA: TGTGCCAGCAGCCAATGGTCCGGCGGGGGGGACATTCAGTACTTC. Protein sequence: CASSQWSGGGDIQYF.

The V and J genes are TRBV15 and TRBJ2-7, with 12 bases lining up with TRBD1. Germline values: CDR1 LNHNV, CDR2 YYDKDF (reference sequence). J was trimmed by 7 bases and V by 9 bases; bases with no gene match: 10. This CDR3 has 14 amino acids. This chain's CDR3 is CATNRDRGPGEQYF. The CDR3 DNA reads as TGTGCCACGAACCGGGACAGGGGGCCGGGGGAGCAGTACTTC. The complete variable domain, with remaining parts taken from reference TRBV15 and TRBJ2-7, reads DAMVIQNPRYQVTQFGKPVTLSCSQTLNHNVMYWYQQKSSQAPKLLFHYYDKDFNNEADTPDNFQSRRPNTSFCFLDIRSPGLGDTAMYLCATNRDRGPGEQYFGPGTRLTVT.

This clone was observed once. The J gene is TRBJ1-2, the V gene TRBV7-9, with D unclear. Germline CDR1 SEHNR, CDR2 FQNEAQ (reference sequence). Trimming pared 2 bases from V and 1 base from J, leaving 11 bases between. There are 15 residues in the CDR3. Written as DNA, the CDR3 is TGTGCCAGCAGCTTACACGATGGTTATAACTATGGCTACACCTTC. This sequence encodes CASSLHDGYNYGYTF. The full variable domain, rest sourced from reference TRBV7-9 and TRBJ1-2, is DTGVSQNPRHKITKRGQNVTFRCDPISEHNRLYWYRQTLGQGPEFLTYFQNEAQLEKSRLLSDRFSAERPKGSFSTLEIQRTEQGDSAMYLCASSLHDGYNYGYTFGSGTRLTVV.

The CDR3 loop reads CASSDSDRNTEAFF. The CDR3 DNA reads as TGTGCCAGCAGCGATTCCGACAGGAACACTGAAGCTTTCTTT. The rearrangement joins TRBV2 to TRBJ1-1; maybe TRBD1 (5 bases). Trimming left V 6 bases short and J 1 base short, with 12 bases between. Germline V lookup: CDR1 SNHLY, CDR2 FYNNEI. CDR3 length equals 14 residues.

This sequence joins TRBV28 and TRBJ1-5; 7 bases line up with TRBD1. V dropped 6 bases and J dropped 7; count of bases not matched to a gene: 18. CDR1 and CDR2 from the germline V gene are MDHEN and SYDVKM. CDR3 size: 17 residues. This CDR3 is CASSSWVTGSRRQPQHF. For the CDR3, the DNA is TGTGCCAGCAGCAGTTGGGTGACAGGGAGTCGACGGCAGCCCCAGCATTTT.

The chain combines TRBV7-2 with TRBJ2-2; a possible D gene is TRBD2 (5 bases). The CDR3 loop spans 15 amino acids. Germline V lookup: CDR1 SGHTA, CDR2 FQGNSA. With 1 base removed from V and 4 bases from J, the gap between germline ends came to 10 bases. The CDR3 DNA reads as TGTGCCAGCAGCTTAGGAGTCGCGGGCACCGGGGAGCTGTTTTTT. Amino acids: CASSLGVAGTGELFF.

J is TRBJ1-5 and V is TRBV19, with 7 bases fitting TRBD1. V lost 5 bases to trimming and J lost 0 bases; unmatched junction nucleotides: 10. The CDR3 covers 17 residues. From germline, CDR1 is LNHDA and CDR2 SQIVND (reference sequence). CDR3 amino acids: CASSPPDRLFSNQPQHF. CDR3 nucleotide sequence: TGTGCCAGTAGTCCACCGGACAGGCTTTTTAGCAATCAGCCCCAGCATTTT.

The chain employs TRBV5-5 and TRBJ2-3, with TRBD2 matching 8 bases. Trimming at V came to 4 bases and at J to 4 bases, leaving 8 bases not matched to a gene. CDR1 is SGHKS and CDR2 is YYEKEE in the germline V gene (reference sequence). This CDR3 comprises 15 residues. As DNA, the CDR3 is TGTGCCAGCAGCGCGACTAGCGCCACGGCAGATACGCAGTATTTT. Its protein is CASSATSATADTQYF.

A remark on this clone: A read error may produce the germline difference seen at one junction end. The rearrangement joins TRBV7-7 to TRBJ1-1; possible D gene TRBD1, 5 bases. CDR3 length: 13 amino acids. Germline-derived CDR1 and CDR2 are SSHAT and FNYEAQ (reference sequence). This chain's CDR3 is CASSIQDDTEAFF. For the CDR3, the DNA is TGTGCTAGCAGTATACAGGACGACACTGAAGCTTTCTTT.

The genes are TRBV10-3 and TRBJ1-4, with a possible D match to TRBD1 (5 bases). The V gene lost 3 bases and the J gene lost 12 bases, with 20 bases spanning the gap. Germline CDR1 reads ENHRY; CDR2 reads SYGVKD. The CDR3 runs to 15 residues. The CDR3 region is CAISDPQTGDLELFF. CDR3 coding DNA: TGTGCCATCAGTGATCCCCAGACCGGGGACCTGGAACTGTTTTTT.